This T cell receptor beta chain was identified during a study of blood T cell repertoires in COVID-19. As originally analysed: Estimation of nucleated cell counts was performed using reference gene primer amplification. Only in-frame clones appear in the TCRdb table, and some are missing; sequencing was by immunoSEQ multiplex PCR. V and J calls and clone size are as listed in that table; D and trimming were resolved from the DNA. The sample records 65,000 to 75,000 clones, 70% to 80% being singletons. Germline V lookup: CDR1 SGHDT, CDR2 YYEEEE. The V segment lost 4 bases and the J segment 5 bases; nucleotides outside the gene matches: 6. The CDR3 has 15 residues.

The clonotype comes from a man between 65 and 85 years old with acute or convalescent COVID-19. Material: peripheral blood. The rearrangement links TRBV5-6 to TRBJ1-5; 10 bases fit TRBD1. CDR3 region: CASSIWDRGHQPQHF. For the CDR3, the DNA is TGTGCCAGCAGCATTTGGGACAGGGGCCATCAGCCCCAGCATTTT.